This TCR beta chain stems from a study of molecular identifiers for immune sequencing clone quantification. Findings and caveats of the study: It was shown that clones above 20 RNA copies held over 97% of effector molecules, but under 1% in naive cells.

This clonotype was counted ten times or more. Its antigen is still unknown. TCRdb passed the PCR reads through MiXCR, listing each CDR3 protein once. The table has about 100,000 distinct CDR3 sequences, around 33% seen once. The clonotype originates from a human donor in good health. Some libraries in this study had Jurkat cell RNA spiked in. Sequencing input: naive CD8+ T cells from blood, with Jurkat cell RNA spiked in. As for subset: FACS-sorted CD8+CD4-CCR7+CD45RA+ naive T cells.

This chain's CDR3 is CASSDHRTRYNEQFF. DNA for the CDR3: TGTGCCAGCAGCGACCATAGGACTCGCTACAATGAGCAGTTCTTC. The V gene is TRBV11-2, the J gene TRBJ2-1; tentatively, D is TRBD2 (5 bases). Germline CDR1 and CDR2: SGHAT and FQNNGV. This CDR3 has 15 amino acids. V shed 5 bases and J shed 3 bases, with 14 bases lying between them.